The T cell receptor (beta chain) described here comes from a study of vaccination and CD4 T cells after COVID-19. Study-wide background: Cellular stimulation was performed using overlapping spike peptides derived from SARS-CoV-2, HCoV-NL63, HCoV-OC43 and HCoV-229E.

Once obtained from cultured CD4+ T cells, the DNA was sequenced using the Oncomine TCR Beta short-read assay. Each CDR3 protein is one row after TCRdb ran MiXCR on the PCR reads. Among some 11,000 distinct CDR3 sequences listed, 55% to 75% were seen once. In germline, CDR1 is SEHNR, CDR2 FQNEAQ (reference sequence). Germline trimming cut 3 bases from V and 7 bases from J; bases unmatched to any gene: 9. This CDR3 is built from 15 residues. Treatment here: roughly 10-day PBMC culture with coronavirus spike peptide pools or control peptides (ViraFEST assay). Via ViraFEST, peptide pools expanded antigen-specific T cells before TCR sequencing. Wells contained about 2 million PBMCs each, and these were cultured with around 10 IU/ml IL-2 and around 10 ug/ml peptide pools. For this clonotype: What it binds is unknown.

Study-level points and caveats: Convalescent patients showed a median around 90% of reactive clones that were seen only post-vaccination.

Sequencing used CD4+ T cells from blood, cultured in vitro, obtained before SARS-CoV-2 vaccination. This receptor was obtained from a human donor who had recovered from COVID-19. The V and J genes are TRBV7-9 and TRBJ1-2, with TRBD1 matching 9 bases. Here the CDR3 DNA reads TGTGCCAGCAGCTTGGGGGGGGACAGGGAGTCTGGCTACACCTTC. Residues: CASSLGGDRESGYTF.